This passage covers 8 T cell receptor beta chains from one sample sequenced in a study of cytomegalovirus exposure and HLA in healthy donors. Vbeta (60) and Jbeta (13) primers were used in the PCR. TCRdb's copy holds only in-frame clones and misses some; the assay was immunoSEQ multiplex PCR. Found here are approximately 86,000 clones, 76% of them singletons; the top ten hold about 2.9%. Sequencing input: PBMCs. The receptors shown here come from a man aged 40-50 years in good health and CMV-seronegative.

The V gene is TRBV7-2, the J gene TRBJ2-5; 10 bases agree with TRBD1. The CDR3 has 15 residues. J was trimmed by 5 bases and V by 5 bases; bases with no gene match: 8. Per germline, CDR1 SGHTA and CDR2 FQGNSA. CDR3 amino acids: CASSGRDRGSETQYF. The CDR3 DNA is TGTGCCAGCAGCGGGCGGGACAGGGGTTCCGAGACCCAGTACTTC. The variable domain in full, with the rest retrieved from reference TRBV7-2 and TRBJ2-5, is GAGVSQSPSNKVTEKGKDVELRCDPISGHTALYWYRQSLGQGLEFLIYFQGNSAPDKSGLPSDRFSAERTGGSVSTLTIQRTQQEDSAVYLCASSGRDRGSETQYFGPGTRLLVL.

This clone appeared once. The chain has TRBV19 and TRBJ1-5; 9 bases are shared with TRBD1. The CDR3 is 15 residues long. After removal of 4 bases from V and 5 bases from J, the junction contained 6 bases not matched to a gene. Germline V lookup: CDR1 LNHDA, CDR2 SQIVND (reference sequence). This CDR3 reads CASSTRRTGDQPQHF. The CDR3 DNA reads TGTGCCAGTAGTACCAGACGGACAGGGGATCAGCCCCAGCATTTT.

The chain uses TRBV29-1 and TRBJ2-5; 9 bases line up with TRBD1. CDR3 length equals 12 residues. The germline V gene encodes CDR1 SQVTM and CDR2 ANQGSEA. J lost 5 bases, V lost 7 bases, and 5 bases had no gene match. CDR3 DNA: TGCAGCGGTGGACAGGGGAGGGAGACCCAGTACTTC. Protein: CSGGQGRETQYF.

This chain connects TRBV2 to TRBJ2-3; D possibly matches TRBD1 or TRBD2 (5 bases each). V was cut by 7 bases and J by 4 bases, with 12 bases left in between. There are 13 residues in the CDR3. Germline assignment: CDR1 SNHLY and CDR2 FYNNEI. The CDR3 DNA follows: TGTGCCAGCAATGAGGGGCAGGCAGATACGCAGTATTTT. Its translation is CASNEGQADTQYF.

V is TRBV19 and J is TRBJ1-1; no firm D call. There are 14 residues in the CDR3. Trimming stripped 5 bases from V and 1 base from J, with 11 bases between. The germline V gene encodes CDR1 LNHDA and CDR2 SQIVND (reference sequence). CDR3 coding DNA: TGTGCCAGTAGTTTCCGTGGGAGGAACACTGAAGCTTTCTTT. Translated, it gives CASSFRGRNTEAFF.

This clone was recorded once. The chain is built from TRBV9 and TRBJ2-3, with 9 bases matching TRBD2. Unmatched junction bases numbered 7, after V lost 2 bases and J lost 0 bases. Germline CDR1 reads SGDLS; CDR2 reads YYNGEE. The CDR3 length is 17 residues. The CDR3 protein is CASSVVGGGVSTDTQYF. In nucleotides, the CDR3 is TGTGCCAGCAGCGTTGTGGGCGGGGGGGTCAGCACAGATACGCAGTATTTT.

The rearrangement uses TRBV7-3 and TRBJ1-1; perhaps TRBD1 as D (5 bases). The CDR3 has 13 residues. The V gene lost 5 bases and the J gene lost 3 bases, with 10 bases spanning the gap. CDR1 is SGHTA, CDR2 FQGTGA, per germline. CDR3 amino acids: CASSAGGYTEAFF. The CDR3 nucleotides read TGTGCCAGCAGCGCGGGGGGGTACACTGAAGCTTTCTTT.

The chain recombines TRBV2 with TRBJ2-5; 10 bases agree with TRBD2. Looked up from germline, CDR1 is SNHLY and CDR2 is FYNNEI. V shed 7 bases and J 4 bases; nucleotides not matched to a gene: 12. This CDR3 is 16 amino acids long. The CDR3 sequence: CASIFVSGGAGETQYF. The CDR3 nucleotides read TGTGCCAGCATTTTCGTAAGCGGGGGGGCTGGAGAGACCCAGTACTTC. Drawing the rest from reference TRBV2 and TRBJ2-5, the complete variable domain is EPEVTQTPSHQVTQMGQEVILRCVPISNHLYFYWYRQILGQKVEFLVSFYNNEISEKSEIFDDQFSVERPDGSNFTLKIRSTKLEDSAMYFCASIFVSGGAGETQYFGPGTRLLVL.